One sample yielded the 32 T cell receptor beta chains listed below, sequenced in a study of identical twins. Using its own MiXCR run on the 5' RACE reads, TCRdb lists one record per CDR3 protein. The sample carries 600,000 to 850,000 distinct CDR3 sequences, roughly 18% recorded once. These same records also appear under a second study, on T cells expressing NK-cell markers.

The sample comprised PBMCs. These receptors originate from a woman between 18 and 30 years old in good health.

V gene TRBV7-9 combines with J gene TRBJ2-7, with a tentative D call TRBD2 (6 bases). In germline, CDR1 is SEHNR, CDR2 FQNEAQ (reference sequence). This CDR3 region has 12 residues. CDR3 sequence (DNA): TGTGCAGCCGGGGGACCTTACTACGAGCAGTACTTC. It codes for CAAGGPYYEQYF.

This clonotype was counted only a few times. The genes are TRBV2 and TRBJ2-3; no firm D call. Trimming removed 0 bases from V and 1 base from J, with 11 bases in between. Germline CDR1 is SNHLY and CDR2 is FYNNEI. The CDR3 extends over 16 amino acids. This chain's CDR3 is CASSEAAAWGTDTQYF. The CDR3 DNA follows: TGTGCCAGCAGTGAAGCCGCCGCGTGGGGCACAGATACGCAGTATTTT.

This clonotype came up many times. The chain combines TRBV4-3 with TRBJ2-2; D unclear. CDR1 and CDR2 (germline): LGHNA, YSLEER. V lost 0 bases, J lost 6 bases, and 8 bases lay in between. The CDR3 length is 14 residues. CDR3 nucleotides: TGCGCCAGCAGCCAAGAGGAAAGGGCCGGGGAGCTGTTTTTT. Encoded protein: CASSQEERAGELFF.

This chain connects TRBV4-3 to TRBJ2-1, with TRBD2 matching over 9 bases. The CDR3 totals 14 residues. With V trimmed by 1 base and J by 9 bases, 4 bases remained unmatched. In germline, CDR1 is LGHNA, CDR2 YSLEER. DNA for the CDR3: TGCGCCAGCAGCCAAGGGGATAGCGGGGGTGAGCAGTTCTTC. Its protein product is CASSQGDSGGEQFF.

This clonotype showed up many times. This chain connects TRBV9 to TRBJ2-7, with 7 bases matching TRBD1. Germline V CDR1 and CDR2: SGDLS, YYNGEE. J gave up 2 bases and V 4 bases, and 6 bases lay outside the gene matches. There are 14 residues in the CDR3. Written as DNA, the CDR3 is TGTGCCAGCAGCCCCCGGACAGGTACCTACGAGCAGTACTTC. Protein: CASSPRTGTYEQYF.

This clonotype has only a few counts. The chain carries TRBV9 and TRBJ2-1; 7 bases match TRBD1. The CDR3 is made up of 15 amino acids. With V trimmed by 4 bases and J by 4 bases, 8 bases remained unmatched. Germline values: CDR1 SGDLS, CDR2 YYNGEE. This CDR3 reads CASSPTGQAYNEQFF. The CDR3 nucleotides are TGTGCCAGCAGCCCCACCGGACAGGCATACAATGAGCAGTTCTTC.

This clonotype appeared a few times. The J gene is TRBJ2-4, the V gene TRBV12-3 or TRBV12-4; 12 bases are shared with TRBD1. This CDR3 contains 14 residues. With 5 bases clipped from V and 7 bases from J, the junction kept 3 bases outside the gene matches. CDR3 bases: TGTGCCAGCAGTCCGGGACAGGGGGCGAACATTCAGTACTTC. Its protein product is CASSPGQGANIQYF.

This rearrangement joins TRBV20-1 to TRBJ2-1, with D tentatively TRBD2 (5 bases). The CDR3 spans 12 residues. The V and J ends lost 6 bases and 5 bases respectively, with 11 bases between them. CDR1 and CDR2 (germline): DFQATT, SNEGSKA (reference sequence). This CDR3 is CSAQPGDNEQFF. CDR3 nucleotides: TGCAGTGCGCAACCCGGGGACAATGAGCAGTTCTTC.

This clonotype was observed a few times. The J gene is TRBJ1-2, the V gene TRBV4-3; possibly TRBD1 for D (5 bases). The V end lost 0 bases, the J end lost 7 bases, and 12 bases lay between the germline ends. The CDR3 loop spans 14 amino acids. Germline-derived CDR1 and CDR2 are LGHNA and YSLEER. The DNA of the CDR3 is TGCGCCAGCAGCCAAGATCTGGGAGGGACTGGCTACACCTTC. Translated: CASSQDLGGTGYTF.

This sequence joins TRBV7-8 and TRBJ2-1; D might be TRBD2 (6 bases). This CDR3 is 13 amino acids long. The ends were cut back, 10 bases at V and 1 base at J, with 11 bases in the middle. Germline CDR1 SGHVS, CDR2 FQNEAQ. CDR3 coding DNA: TGTGCCATTACTAGCCTGTCCTACAATGAGCAGTTCTTC. It specifies CAITSLSYNEQFF.

The table lists this clonotype with a few counts. This chain connects TRBV29-1 to TRBJ1-1; D not resolved. V dropped 5 bases and J dropped 2 bases, with 12 bases sitting between them. The CDR3 has 13 amino acids. CDR1 and CDR2 (germline): SQVTM, ANQGSEA. The CDR3 here is CSVRSGRNTEAFF. CDR3 nucleotide sequence: TGCAGCGTTCGCAGCGGGAGAAACACTGAAGCTTTCTTT.

The genes are TRBV3-1 and TRBJ1-2; 7 bases are a match to TRBD1. The CDR3 runs to 13 residues. With 9 bases clipped from V and 7 bases from J, the junction kept 11 bases outside the gene matches. The germline V gene encodes CDR1 LGHDT and CDR2 YNNKEL (reference sequence). The chain's CDR3 is CASRYQGDGGYTF. For the CDR3, the DNA is TGTGCCAGTCGCTATCAGGGGGATGGTGGCTACACCTTC.

The sample holds many counts of this clonotype. J is TRBJ2-1 and V is TRBV10-3, with 13 bases aligning to TRBD2. J gave up 9 bases and V 6 bases, and 5 bases lay outside the gene matches. The CDR3 is made up of 14 amino acids. Germline CDR1 reads ENHRY; CDR2 reads SYGVKD. The CDR3 DNA sequence: TGTGCCATCAGAGGACTAGCGGGAGACGGTGAGCAGTTCTTC. Translating it yields CAIRGLAGDGEQFF.

This clonotype was observed a handful of times. The chain recombines TRBV10-3 with TRBJ2-3; 7 positions match TRBD2. Germline CDR1 and CDR2: ENHRY and SYGVKD. Trimming cost V 8 bases and J 3 bases; bases outside gene matches: 5. The CDR3 extends over 13 amino acids. CDR3 sequence: CAIRTGGTDTQYF. CDR3 DNA: TGTGCCATCCGGACGGGAGGAACAGATACGCAGTATTTT.

Only a few counts were recorded for this clonotype. The chain has TRBV5-8 and TRBJ2-3; 9 nucleotides align to TRBD2. The CDR3 runs 15 residues. Germline CDR1 reads SGHTS; CDR2 reads YDEGEE. After removal of 4 bases from V and 6 bases from J, the junction contained 9 bases not matched to a gene. The CDR3 nucleotides read TGTGCCAGCAGCCCAGGGACTAGCAGGTTGGATACGCAGTATTTT. The encoded protein is CASSPGTSRLDTQYF.

This chain connects TRBV5-1 to TRBJ1-1, with TRBD1 matching over 9 bases. Germline V gives CDR1 SGHRS, CDR2 YFSETQ. The CDR3 is made up of 14 amino acids. V lost 0 bases, J lost 8 bases, and 5 bases stayed unmatched. The CDR3 DNA reads TGCGCCAGCAGCTTGGAGTCTGGACAGGGGGAAGCTTTCTTT. Residues: CASSLESGQGEAFF.

This clonotype was found a few times. J is TRBJ2-7 and V is TRBV20-1, with a possible D match to TRBD1 (5 bases). CDR3 length: 12 amino acids. Germline V gene sequence: CDR1 DFQATT, CDR2 SNEGSKA (reference sequence). Trimming left V 3 bases short and J 4 bases short, with 10 bases between. The DNA for the CDR3 is TGCAGTGCTAGTGATGACAGTTACGAGCAGTACTTC. Residues: CSASDDSYEQYF.

This clonotype appeared many times. The J gene is TRBJ2-1, the V gene TRBV13, with no clear D. CDR1 and CDR2 (germline): PRHDT, FYEKMQ (reference sequence). The CDR3 loop spans 12 amino acids. V gave up 0 bases and J gave up 8 bases, with 5 bases separating them. Here the CDR3 reads CASSLGADEQFF. CDR3 DNA sequence: TGTGCCAGCAGCTTAGGGGCGGATGAGCAGTTCTTC.

The chain uses TRBV9 and TRBJ2-7, with 8 bases aligning to TRBD2. CDR3 length equals 14 residues. Unmatched junction bases numbered 4, after V lost 3 bases and J lost 2 bases. CDR1 and CDR2 from the germline V gene are SGDLS and YYNGEE. The CDR3 loop reads CASSAGGGTYEQYF. In DNA form, the CDR3 reads TGTGCCAGCAGCGCTGGCGGGGGGACCTACGAGCAGTACTTC.

This clonotype appeared a few times. This chain uses TRBV5-1 with TRBJ1-6, with 9 bases fitting TRBD1. The CDR3 covers 14 residues. Unmatched junction bases numbered 9, after V lost 9 bases and J lost 8 bases. Germline loops: CDR1 SGHRS, CDR2 YFSETQ. The CDR3 nucleotides are TGCGCCACCGCGACAGGGGGTACCCATTCACCCCTCCACTTT. It specifies CATATGGTHSPLHF.

This clonotype was seen at least ten times. The V gene is TRBV12-3 or TRBV12-4, the J gene TRBJ1-1, with 9 bases lining up with TRBD1. There are 11 residues in the CDR3. The ends lost 5 bases at V and 10 bases at J; junction bases unmatched: 2. The CDR3 region has the DNA TGTGCCAGCAGTGGGACAGGGCGAGCTTTCTTT. This gives the protein CASSGTGRAFF.

The rearrangement links TRBV12-3 or TRBV12-4 to TRBJ1-4; D unresolved. V gave up 5 bases and J gave up 8 bases, with 9 bases separating them. The CDR3 totals 12 residues. This chain's CDR3 is CASSLEWEKLFF. Here the CDR3 DNA reads TGTGCCAGCAGTCTGGAGTGGGAAAAACTGTTTTTT.

The gene calls are TRBV19 and TRBJ2-1; D is unresolved. The germline V gene encodes CDR1 LNHDA and CDR2 SQIVND (reference sequence). The CDR3 consists of 15 residues. V gave up 8 bases and J gave up 0 bases, with 14 bases separating them. The CDR3 sequence: CASGFGLSSYNEQFF. The CDR3 region has the DNA TGTGCCAGTGGGTTTGGGTTAAGCTCCTACAATGAGCAGTTCTTC.

The CDR3 is CASSYTSGWGTGELFF. The CDR3 bases are TGTGCCAGCAGTTATACTAGCGGGTGGGGGACCGGGGAGCTGTTTTTT. The chain carries TRBV6-5 and TRBJ2-2, with 9 bases that match TRBD2. This CDR3 is 16 amino acids long. Germline V CDR1 and CDR2: MNHEY, SVGAGI. After removal of 3 bases from V and 5 bases from J, the junction contained 7 bases not matched to a gene.

This rearrangement joins TRBV20-1 to TRBJ2-5; D uncertain. The ends were cut back, 2 bases at V and 0 bases at J, with 1 base in the middle. Germline-derived CDR1 and CDR2 are DFQATT and SNEGSKA (reference sequence). The CDR3 consists of 11 residues. The CDR3 spells CSARHQETQYF. In nucleotides, the CDR3 is TGCAGTGCTAGACACCAAGAGACCCAGTACTTC.

The V and J genes are TRBV27 and TRBJ1-6, with D possibly being TRBD1 (5 bases). In germline, CDR1 is MNHEY, CDR2 SMNVEV (reference sequence). Trimming took 7 bases from V and 10 from J, leaving 17 bases between them. The CDR3 sequence is 14 residues long. The CDR3 DNA is TGTGCCAGCACCATTGGGAGGGGCGGGTCACCCCTCCACTTT. Translation: CASTIGRGGSPLHF.

The rearrangement joins TRBV24-1 to TRBJ2-3, with D maybe TRBD2 (5 bases). Germline-derived CDR1 and CDR2 are KGHDR and SFDVKD. The CDR3 extends over 13 amino acids. V lost 1 base to trimming and J lost 7 bases, with 8 bases between them. The CDR3 DNA is TGTGCCACCAGTGATTTCTCTAGCAATACGCAGTATTTT. Amino acid sequence: CATSDFSSNTQYF.

V usage is TRBV4-1 and J usage is TRBJ1-3; D is uncertain. The V end lost 2 bases, the J end lost 2 bases, and 10 bases lay between the germline ends. Germline V gene lookup returns CDR1 MGHRA and CDR2 YSYEKL. CDR3 length equals 15 residues. CDR3 DNA: TGCGCCAGCAGCCAATCTGATAGGGCTGGAAACACCATATATTTT. It encodes CASSQSDRAGNTIYF.

This sequence joins TRBV12-3 or TRBV12-4 and TRBJ2-5; D possibly matches TRBD1 or TRBD2 (6 bases each). V was clipped by 3 bases and J by 2 bases, with 16 bases between them. This CDR3 has 16 amino acids. The CDR3 DNA follows: TGTGCCAGCAGTTTCTGGGCAGGGGACTCTCAAGAGACCCAGTACTTC. It encodes CASSFWAGDSQETQYF.

This clonotype was seen a few times. The V call is TRBV12-3 or TRBV12-4, the J call TRBJ1-3; D unclear. The CDR3 extends over 14 amino acids. The V and J ends lost 5 bases and 2 bases respectively, with 10 bases between them. The CDR3 DNA is TGTGCCAGCAGTCATATCAGGACTGGAAACACCATATATTTT. It translates to CASSHIRTGNTIYF.

This clonotype was seen only a few times. The chain employs TRBV24-1 and TRBJ2-3, with D perhaps matching TRBD1 or TRBD2 (5 bases each). The CDR3 extends over 13 amino acids. Between the trimmed V and J ends, which lost 9 bases and 3 bases, there was a span of 12 bases. In germline, CDR1 is KGHDR, CDR2 SFDVKD. CDR3 coding DNA: TGTGCCACCCGGGACGGACTTACAGATACGCAGTATTTT. Translating gives CATRDGLTDTQYF.

The V and J genes are TRBV12-3 or TRBV12-4 and TRBJ2-7, with D maybe TRBD1 (6 bases). With 8 bases removed from V and 6 bases from J, the gap between germline ends came to 14 bases. This CDR3 has 12 amino acids. This CDR3 reads CASGVGGREQYF. CDR3 in DNA: TGTGCCAGCGGAGTAGGGGGACGCGAGCAGTACTTC.